Below, one T cell receptor (beta chain) is given with its context. Its antigen is undetermined. Sequencing was performed with immunoSEQ multiplex PCR; in TCRdb, only in-frame clones are kept and a portion is missing. The data show around 25,000 clones, around three quarters seen once. Time point specified: cycle 4 day 1 (C4D1), after 6 weeks of nivolumab. Every patient had relapsed following autologous stem cell transplantation, and cohorts differed in brentuximab vedotin exposure. Germline V CDR1 and CDR2: SGDLS, YYNGEE. The CDR3 sequence is 15 residues long. Trimming stripped 3 bases from V and 0 bases from J, with 11 bases between. The sample is drawn from a study of PD-1 blockade in classical Hodgkin lymphoma. General study findings and limits: The CD4+ diversity rise by C4D1 was clearest in complete responders. Lower baseline TCR diversity marked trial partial responders and progressors.

The sequence derives from a human donor with classical Hodgkin lymphoma. The rearrangement joins TRBV9 to TRBJ2-3; D uncertain. This specimen consisted of peripheral blood mononuclear cells (PBMCs), obtained before the fourth cycle of nivolumab. The chain's CDR3 is CASSAGVFSTDTQYF. CDR3 sequence (DNA): TGTGCCAGCAGCGCGGGCGTATTTAGCACAGATACGCAGTATTTT.